This T cell receptor (beta chain) was captured by sequencing in a study of cytomegalovirus exposure and HLA in healthy donors. Only in-frame clones appear in the TCRdb table, and some are missing; sequencing was by immunoSEQ multiplex PCR. The sample lists 120,000 or so clones, 89% seen once, with 0.95% to 1.3% in the top ten. J was trimmed by 5 bases and V by 5 bases; bases with no gene match: 13. From germline, CDR1 is LGHNT and CDR2 FRNRAP. The CDR3 contains 17 residues. The sequencing sample was made of PBMCs. The V gene is TRBV12-5, the J gene TRBJ2-2; 8 bases fit TRBD2. The TCR was taken from a young woman in good health and CMV-seronegative. CDR3 coding DNA: TGTGCTAGTGGTGCTTACCTGGGCGGGAGGCCTACCGGGGAGCTGTTTTTT. Its protein is CASGAYLGGRPTGELFF.